This T cell receptor beta chain appears in the sequencing data of a study of OX40 agonist ivuxolimab in advanced cancers. Overall study: Patients received intravenous ivuxolimab every 2 weeks at 0.01 to 10 mg/kg.

With regard to this clone: What it binds is not known.

Germline lookup yields CDR1 MGHRA and CDR2 YSYEKL. Trimming took 0 bases from V and 6 from J, leaving 15 bases between them. The CDR3 is 16 amino acids. TCRdb's copy holds only in-frame clones and misses some; the assay was immunoSEQ multiplex PCR. The repertoire holds fewer than 65,000 clones, with roughly nine tenths as singletons. Findings and caveats of the study: Researchers did not establish what antigens the expanded peripheral T cells target.

Any history of autoimmune disease or systemic immunosuppression disqualified patients. Researchers took blood at baseline, on cycle 4 day 1, and on cycle 7 day 1. The V and J genes are TRBV4-1 and TRBJ2-1; D remains unclear. The TCR sequence derives from an adult with an advanced solid tumor such as melanoma, head and neck, liver or kidney cancer. The source material was CD4+ or CD8+ T cells sorted from blood, sampled in a trial of the OX40 agonist ivuxolimab. The CDR3 loop reads CASSQERNVLFNEQFF. The CDR3 DNA is TGCGCCAGCAGCCAAGAAAGAAACGTCTTGTTCAATGAGCAGTTCTTC.